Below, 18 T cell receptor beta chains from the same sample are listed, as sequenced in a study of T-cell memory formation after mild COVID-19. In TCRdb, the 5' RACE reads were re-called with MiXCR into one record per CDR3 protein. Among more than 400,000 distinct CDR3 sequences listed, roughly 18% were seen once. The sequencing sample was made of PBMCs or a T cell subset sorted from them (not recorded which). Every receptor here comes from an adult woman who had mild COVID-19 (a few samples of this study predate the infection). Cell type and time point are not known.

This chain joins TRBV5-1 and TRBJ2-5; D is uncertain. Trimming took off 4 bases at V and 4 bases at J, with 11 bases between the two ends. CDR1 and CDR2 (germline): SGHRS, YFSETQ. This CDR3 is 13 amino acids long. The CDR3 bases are TGCGCCAGCAGCCCTACATTAGGAGAGACCCAGTACTTC. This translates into CASSPTLGETQYF. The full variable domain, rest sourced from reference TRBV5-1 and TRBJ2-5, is KAGVTQTPRYLIKTRGQQVTLSCSPISGHRSVSWYQQTPGQGLQFLFEYFSETQRNKGNFPGRFSGRQFSNSRSEMNVSTLELGDSALYLCASSPTLGETQYFGPGTRLLVL.

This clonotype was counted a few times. CDR3: CASSYTRGAGYGYTF. The CDR3 DNA reads TGTGCCAGCAGTTACACCCGGGGGGCAGGGTATGGCTACACCTTC. V usage is TRBV6-5 and J usage is TRBJ1-2, with D possibly TRBD1 on 6 matching bases. V was clipped by 2 bases and J by 5 bases, with 15 bases between them. Germline lookup yields CDR1 MNHEY and CDR2 SVGAGI. This CDR3 comprises 15 residues.

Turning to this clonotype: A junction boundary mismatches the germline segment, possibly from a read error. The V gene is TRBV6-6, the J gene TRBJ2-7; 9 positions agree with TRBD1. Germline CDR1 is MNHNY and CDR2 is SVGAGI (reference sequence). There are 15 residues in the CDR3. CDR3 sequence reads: CASSYVQGAGYDQYF. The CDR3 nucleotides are TGTGCCAGCAGTTACGTACAGGGGGCAGGGTACGATCAGTACTTC.

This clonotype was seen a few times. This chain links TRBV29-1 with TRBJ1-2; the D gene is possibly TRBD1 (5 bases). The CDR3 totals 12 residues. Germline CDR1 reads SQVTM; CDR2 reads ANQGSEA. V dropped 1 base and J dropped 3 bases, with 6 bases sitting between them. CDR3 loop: CSVEARDYGYTF. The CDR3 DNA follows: TGCAGCGTTGAAGCCAGGGACTATGGCTACACCTTC.

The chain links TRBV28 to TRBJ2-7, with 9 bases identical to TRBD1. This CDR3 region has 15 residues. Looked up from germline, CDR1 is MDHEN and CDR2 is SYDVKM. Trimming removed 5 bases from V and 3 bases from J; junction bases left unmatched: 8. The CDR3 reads CASSRPGQGHYEQYF. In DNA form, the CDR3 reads TGTGCCAGCAGTCGACCGGGACAGGGACACTACGAGCAGTACTTC.

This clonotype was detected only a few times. CDR3 nucleotide sequence: TGTGCCAGCAGCGAGCGGGACAGGGGAACCTCCGAGCAGTACTTC. Its translation: CASSERDRGTSEQYF. The rearrangement links TRBV9 to TRBJ2-7, with TRBD1 matching 10 bases. With 3 bases clipped from V and 6 bases from J, the junction kept 9 bases outside the gene matches. The CDR3 consists of 15 residues. The V gene's germline CDR1 is SGDLS and CDR2 YYNGEE.

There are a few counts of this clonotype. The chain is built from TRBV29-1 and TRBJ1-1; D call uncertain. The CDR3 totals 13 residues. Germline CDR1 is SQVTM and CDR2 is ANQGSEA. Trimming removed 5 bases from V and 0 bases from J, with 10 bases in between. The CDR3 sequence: CSVRYPMNTEAFF. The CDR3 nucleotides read TGCAGCGTTCGATACCCAATGAACACTGAAGCTTTCTTT.

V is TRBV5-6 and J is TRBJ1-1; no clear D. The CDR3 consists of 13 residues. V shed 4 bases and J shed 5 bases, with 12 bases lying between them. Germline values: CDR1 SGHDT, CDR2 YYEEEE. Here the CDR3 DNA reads TGTGCCAGCAGCCTAGACGGGCGGACTGAAGCTTTCTTT. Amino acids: CASSLDGRTEAFF.

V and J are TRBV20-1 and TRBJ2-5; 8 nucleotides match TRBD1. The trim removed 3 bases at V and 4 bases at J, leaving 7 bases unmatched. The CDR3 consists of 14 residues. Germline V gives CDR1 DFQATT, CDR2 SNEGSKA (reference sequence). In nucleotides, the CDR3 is TGCAGTGCTAGTGCAGGGGGCGCGGGAGAGACCCAGTACTTC. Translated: CSASAGGAGETQYF.

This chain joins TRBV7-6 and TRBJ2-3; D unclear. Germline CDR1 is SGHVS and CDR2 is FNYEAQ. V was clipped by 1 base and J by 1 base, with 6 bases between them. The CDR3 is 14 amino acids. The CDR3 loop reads CASSLGAGTDTQYF. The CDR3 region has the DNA TGTGCCAGCAGCTTAGGGGCGGGCACAGATACGCAGTATTTT. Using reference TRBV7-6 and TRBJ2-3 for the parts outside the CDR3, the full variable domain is GAGVSQSPRYKVTKRGQDVALRCDPISGHVSLYWYRQALGQGPEFLTYFNYEAQQDKSGLPNDRFSAERPEGSISTLTIQRTEQRDSAMYRCASSLGAGTDTQYFGPGTRLTVL.

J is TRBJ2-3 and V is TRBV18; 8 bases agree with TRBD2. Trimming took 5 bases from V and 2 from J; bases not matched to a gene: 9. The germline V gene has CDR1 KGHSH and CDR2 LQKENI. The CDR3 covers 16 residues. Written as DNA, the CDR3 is TGTGCCAGCTCATCTCTCGGGGGGGGCCCCACAGATACGCAGTATTTT. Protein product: CASSSLGGGPTDTQYF.

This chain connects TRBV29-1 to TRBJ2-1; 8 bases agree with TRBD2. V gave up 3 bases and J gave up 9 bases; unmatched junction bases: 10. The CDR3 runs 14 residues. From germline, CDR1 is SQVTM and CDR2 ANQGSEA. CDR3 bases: TGCAGCGTTGATTCGAGCGGGAGTAAGGCTGAGCAGTTCTTC. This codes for CSVDSSGSKAEQFF.

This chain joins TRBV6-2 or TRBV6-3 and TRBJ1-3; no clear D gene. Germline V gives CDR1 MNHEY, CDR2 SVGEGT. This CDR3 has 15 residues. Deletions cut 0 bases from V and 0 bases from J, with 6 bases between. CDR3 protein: CASSYSRLSGNTIYF. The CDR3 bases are TGTGCCAGCAGTTACTCAAGGCTCTCTGGAAACACCATATATTTT.

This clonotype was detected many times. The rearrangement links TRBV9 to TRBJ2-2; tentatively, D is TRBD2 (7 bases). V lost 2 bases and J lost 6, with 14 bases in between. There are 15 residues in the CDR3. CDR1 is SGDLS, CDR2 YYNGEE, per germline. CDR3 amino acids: CASSVATGRAGELFF. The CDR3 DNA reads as TGTGCCAGCAGCGTGGCTACAGGGAGGGCCGGGGAGCTGTTTTTT.

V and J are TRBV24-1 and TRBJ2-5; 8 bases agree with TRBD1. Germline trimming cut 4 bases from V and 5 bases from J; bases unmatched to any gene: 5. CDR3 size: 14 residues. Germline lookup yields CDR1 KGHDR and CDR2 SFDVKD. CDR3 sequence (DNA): TGTGCCACCAGTGACCCCAGGGGGCTGGAGACCCAGTACTTC. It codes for CATSDPRGLETQYF.

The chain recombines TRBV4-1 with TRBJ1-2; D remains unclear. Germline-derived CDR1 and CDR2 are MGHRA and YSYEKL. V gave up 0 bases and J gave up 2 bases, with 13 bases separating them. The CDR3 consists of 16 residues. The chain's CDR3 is CASSQELSWGNYGYTF. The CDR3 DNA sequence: TGCGCCAGCAGCCAAGAGTTGAGCTGGGGAAACTATGGCTACACCTTC.

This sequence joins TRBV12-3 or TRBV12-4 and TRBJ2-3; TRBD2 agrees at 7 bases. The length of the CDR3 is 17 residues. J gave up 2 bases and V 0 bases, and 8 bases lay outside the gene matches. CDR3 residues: CASSLAHGEGTTDTQYF. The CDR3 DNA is TGTGCCAGCAGTTTAGCGCACGGGGAGGGCACCACAGATACGCAGTATTTT.

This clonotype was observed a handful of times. CDR3 nucleotide sequence: TGTGCCAGCGCGGCCGGGACTAGGGAAAGCGGGGAGCTGTTTTTT. Protein product: CASAAGTRESGELFF. This sequence joins TRBV2 and TRBJ2-2; TRBD2 agrees at 8 bases. J lost 7 bases, V lost 8 bases, and 12 bases had no gene match. The CDR3 loop spans 15 amino acids. Germline CDR1 reads SNHLY; CDR2 reads FYNNEI.